This T cell receptor (beta chain) was sequenced in a study of blood T cell repertoires in COVID-19 (dated by TCRdb to between 2020 and 2021). About the investigation overall: Samples from collaborators originated in the United States, Italy and Spain and spanned both the acute and convalescent phases of COVID-19. The material from the prospective study consisted of cDNA or gDNA derived from T cells, B-cell-depleted T cells, or PBMCs. The samples were drawn from two sources: the first 160 participants of the ongoing ImmuneRACE study, and over 950 subjects contributed by 6 global collaborators. Subjects who had been exposed to COVID-19, were actively infected with it, or had recovered from it provided the deeply sampled blood TCRbeta repertoires that made up the dataset. Sample metadata almost always included a de-identified subject ID, COVID-19 status, age in years and sex. Where available, HLA class I and class II types were taken from metadata supplied by the sample provider and were not determined by assay-based typing. The repertoires were made available in a free public database intended to serve as a resource for research on the immune response to SARS-CoV-2.

The full study reports these points: Clinical and demographic metadata were provided uncurated, with the amount varying by source and participant.

CDR1 is given as MDHEN and CDR2 as SYDVKM, both from the germline V gene. There are 14 amino acids in the CDR3, from cysteine to phenylalanine inclusive. Only the CDR3 part of the read is kept: 42 bases, read in frame from the first base. V and J lose 2 bases and 8 bases, and a span of 15 bases separates them. As to this clone: No antigen is known for it. One base away there is no much larger clone; base qualities are not given.

TCRbeta CDR3 regions were amplified from genomic DNA by means of the immunoSEQ Assay, a bias-controlled multiplex PCR. The original pipeline was this. Within the assay, amplification of reference gene primers was used to estimate how many nucleated cells each sample contained. Sequence reads were collapsed and filtered to measure the absolute abundance of every unique TCRbeta CDR3 rearrangement. Productive Simpson clonality was computed per sample as the square root of Simpson's diversity index over productive rearrangements. The source is immuneACCESS, and TCRdb retained only in-frame sequences with V and J called. Part of the clones is not carried over; for the studies checked, unresolved V genes explain less than half of this, and the remainder is unexplained. V, J and clone size were drawn from that table, and D and trimming were deduced from the DNA. A total of about 60,000 clones appear in this sample, around nine tenths of them only once. The ten largest account for around 4.8% of the sample.

Each collaborating institution followed its own protocols to collect whole blood in K2EDTA tubes. Collaborator samples were shipped for TCRbeta analysis as frozen whole blood, isolated PBMCs, or DNA extracted from either sample type. Source material: peripheral blood. The chain is made from TRBV28 and TRBJ1-2, with no reliable assignment of the D segment. The receptor's source is a man in his sixties with acute or convalescent COVID-19. The DNA reads TGTGCCAGCAGTTTAGACCGCACAGCCCAGGGCTACACCTTC. This encodes CASSLDRTAQGYTF.